Shown below are 6 T cell receptor beta chains from a single sample sequenced in a study of shared clonotypes between healthy human individuals. Assay used: immunoSEQ multiplex PCR; TCRdb lists only in-frame clones, some missing. The sample carries approximately 500,000 clones, almost 80% recorded once. Sequencing was carried out using PBMCs. The receptors were sampled from a woman aged 35 to 49 in good health. Some clones in this sample may be carry-over from other donors' samples.

The rearrangement uses TRBV18 and TRBJ1-5; no reliable D call. In germline, CDR1 is KGHSH, CDR2 LQKENI. V lost 6 bases and J lost 5, with 17 bases in between. This CDR3 contains 15 residues. The CDR3 spells CASSPTPGIDQPQHF. CDR3 sequence (DNA): TGTGCCAGCTCCCCTACTCCCGGTATCGATCAGCCCCAGCATTTT. Based on the CDR3 plus reference TRBV18 and TRBJ1-5, the full variable domain is NAGVMQNPRHLVRRRGQEARLRCSPMKGHSHVYWYRQLPEEGLKFMVYLQKENIIDESGMPKERFSAEFPKEGPSILRIQQVVRGDSAAYFCASSPTPGIDQPQHFGDGTRLSIL.

The V and J genes are TRBV18 and TRBJ1-1; 8 bases are shared with TRBD1. This CDR3 spans 16 amino acids. Per the germline V gene, CDR1 is KGHSH and CDR2 is LQKENI. With 2 bases clipped from V and 1 base from J, the junction kept 6 bases outside the gene matches. The CDR3: CASSPESQGANTEAFF. The CDR3 DNA reads TGTGCCAGCTCACCAGAAAGTCAGGGGGCGAACACTGAAGCTTTCTTT.

CDR3 DNA: TGTGCCTGCTACGGACAGGGAAATTCACCCCTCCACTTT. Its translation: CACYGQGNSPLHF. This chain uses TRBV30 with TRBJ1-6; 8 bases match TRBD1. Per germline, CDR1 GTSNPN and CDR2 SVGIG (reference sequence). With V trimmed by 6 bases and J by 7 bases, 5 bases remained unmatched. CDR3 size: 13 residues.

With respect to this clone: This CDR3 is also generated by other DNA sequences in the sample. V is TRBV27 and J is TRBJ2-7; weak D call: TRBD1 (5 bases). The CDR3 runs 14 residues. The germline V and J ends were trimmed by 3 bases and 4 bases, with 13 bases remaining between them. Per the germline V gene, CDR1 is MNHEY and CDR2 is SMNVEV (reference sequence). The DNA of the CDR3 is TGTGCCAGCAGTTTTACGCAGGGTCCGTACGAGCAGTACTTC. Protein product: CASSFTQGPYEQYF.

The DNA for the CDR3 is TGCGCCAGCAGCTTGGTTGGGGACTATAATGAAAAACTGTTTTTT. Residues: CASSLVGDYNEKLFF. The chain couples TRBV5-1 to TRBJ1-4; maybe TRBD1 (5 bases). The CDR3 runs 15 residues. Germline lookup yields CDR1 SGHRS and CDR2 YFSETQ. Trimming stripped 0 bases from V and 4 bases from J, with 10 bases between.

The chain couples TRBV7-3 to TRBJ2-2, with a weak D call TRBD1 (6 bases). The CDR3 covers 12 residues. The germline gives CDR1 SGHTA, CDR2 FQGTGA. V dropped 5 bases and J dropped 6 bases, with 7 bases sitting between them. CDR3 amino acids: CASSTGPGELFF. The DNA for the CDR3 is TGTGCCAGCAGCACAGGGCCCGGGGAGCTGTTTTTT.